This TCR beta chain emerged from a study of identical twins. The table lists this clonotype with a count of one. All donors comprised healthy Caucasians. Template switching added a universal primer binding site, and final cDNA carried unique molecular identifiers. Each CDR3 protein is one row after TCRdb ran MiXCR on the 5' RACE reads. The table shows over 600,000 distinct CDR3 sequences, with over 20% occurring only once. This CDR3 has 15 residues. V lost 7 bases and J lost 2; bases outside the gene matches: 7. These data were also filed under a second study, of T cells expressing NK-cell markers. That report notes: It was sorted CD3+CD56-NKG2C+, CD3+CD56+NKG2C- and CD3+CD56+NKG2C+ T cells that provided the TCR beta repertoires. HCMV seropositivity characterized most of the eight sequenced donors, and seronegativity one.

The chain couples TRBV12-3 or TRBV12-4 to TRBJ2-1, with TRBD2 identical over 8 bases. Specimen: PBMCs. The sequence derives from a woman under 30 in good health. The CDR3 loop reads CASIFSGDPYNEQFF. CDR3 DNA sequence: TGTGCCAGCATTTTTAGCGGGGACCCCTACAATGAGCAGTTCTTC.